The rows below give T cell receptor beta chains drawn from one sample of a study of post-analysis software for immune sequencing data. TCRdb re-derived calls from the PCR reads in MiXCR, one entry per CDR3 protein. The sample consists of approximately 730,000 distinct CDR3 sequences, roughly 27% of them appearing once. The sample consisted of blood. These receptors came from a girl aged 5-17 years with multiple sclerosis. CDR3s include the opening cysteine and the closing phenylalanine or tryptophan. A D gene is named only where the DNA matches it firmly. The size field is filled for only some rows; it gives once, few, many or a size class.

DNA,CDR3,D,size,V,J
TGTGCCAGCAGCGTGAGGAGGACAGATACGCAGTATTTT,CASSVRRTDTQYF,-,few,TRBV9,TRBJ2-3
TGTGCCAGCAGCAAAAAGAGAAACAGACAACAGCCCCAGCATTTT,CASSKKRNRQQPQHF,-,-,TRBV21-1,TRBJ1-5
TGTGCCAGCAGGGATTACAATGAGCAGTACTTC,CASRDYNEQYF,-,-,TRBV2,TRBJ2-7
TGCAGCGTTGATTCCGCAGGGGGCGGCTACACCTTC,CSVDSAGGGYTF,TRBD1,few,TRBV29-1,TRBJ1-2
TGCAGTGCACCAGGGTGGCTAGCGGGAGGGGAGACCCAGTACTTC,CSAPGWLAGGETQYF,TRBD2,few,TRBV20-1,TRBJ2-5
TGTGCCAGCAGTTACTGGTCAGGGGGATCCTACGAGCAGTACTTC,CASSYWSGGSYEQYF,TRBD1,few,TRBV6-5,TRBJ2-7
TGTGCCAGCCTCCGGGACAGGGACAATCAGCCCCAGCATTTT,CASLRDRDNQPQHF,TRBD1,-,TRBV18,TRBJ1-5
TGCGCCAGCAGCTTGTTGGTGAACAATGAGCAGTTCTTC,CASSLLVNNEQFF,-,once,TRBV5-1,TRBJ2-1
TGTGCCAGCAGCTTAGCGCAGGGCTGGACGGGGGAGCAGTACTTC,CASSLAQGWTGEQYF,-,-,TRBV7-9,TRBJ2-5
TGTGCCAGCAGTGCAAATGGGGCTCATCAGCCCCAGCATTTT,CASSANGAHQPQHF,-,few,TRBV25-1,TRBJ1-5
TGCAGCGTTGACCGGGACAGGAGGTCCTATGGCTACACCTTC,CSVDRDRRSYGYTF,TRBD1,few,TRBV29-1,TRBJ1-2
TGCAGTGCTCGCCCGGGACAGGGGAGGACGAACACTGAAGCTTTCTTT,CSARPGQGRTNTEAFF,TRBD1,few,TRBV20-1,TRBJ1-1
TGTGCCAGCAGTGATGTGGGTACGGAGTACAATGAGCAGTTCTTC,CASSDVGTEYNEQFF,-,many,TRBV25-1,TRBJ2-1
TGTGCCAGCAGTCGACCCGGGAGCTCAACTAATGAAAAACTGTTTTTT,CASSRPGSSTNEKLFF,-,few,TRBV12-3/TRBV12-4,TRBJ1-4
TGCGCCAGCAGCAACCGGGACAGGGGCATGAACACTGAAGCTTTCTTT,CASSNRDRGMNTEAFF,TRBD1,many,TRBV5-1,TRBJ1-1
TGTGCCAGCAGTTTAGTCGGCGGGAGCGGGATTCAGTACTTC,CASSLVGGSGIQYF,TRBD2,many,TRBV12-3/TRBV12-4,TRBJ2-4